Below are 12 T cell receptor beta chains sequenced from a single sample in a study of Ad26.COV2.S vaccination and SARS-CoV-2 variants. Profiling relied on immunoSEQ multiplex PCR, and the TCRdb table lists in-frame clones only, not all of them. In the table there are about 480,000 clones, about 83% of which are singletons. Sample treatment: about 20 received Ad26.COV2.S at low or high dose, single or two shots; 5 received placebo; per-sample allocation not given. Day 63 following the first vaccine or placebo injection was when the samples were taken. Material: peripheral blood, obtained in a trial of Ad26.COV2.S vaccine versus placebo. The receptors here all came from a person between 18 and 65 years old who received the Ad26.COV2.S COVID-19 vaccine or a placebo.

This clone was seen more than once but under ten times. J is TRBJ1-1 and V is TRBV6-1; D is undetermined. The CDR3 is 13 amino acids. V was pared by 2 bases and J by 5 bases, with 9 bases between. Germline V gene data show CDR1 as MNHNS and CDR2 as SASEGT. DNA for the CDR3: TGTGCCAGCAGTGAAAACGCAGGTACTGAAGCTTTCTTT. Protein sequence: CASSENAGTEAFF.

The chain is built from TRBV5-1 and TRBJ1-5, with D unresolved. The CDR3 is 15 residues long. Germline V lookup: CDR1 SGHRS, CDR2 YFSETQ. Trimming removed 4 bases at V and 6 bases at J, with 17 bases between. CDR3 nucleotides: TGCGCCAGCAGCCCAGATGGATTCCGGAGTCAGCCCCAGCATTTT. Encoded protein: CASSPDGFRSQPQHF.

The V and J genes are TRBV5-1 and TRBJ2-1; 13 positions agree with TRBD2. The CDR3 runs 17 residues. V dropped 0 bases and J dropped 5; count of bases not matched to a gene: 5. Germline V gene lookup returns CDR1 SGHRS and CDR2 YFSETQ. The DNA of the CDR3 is TGCGCCAGCAGCTTGGCCGGGACTAGCGGGACCGACAATGAGCAGTTCTTC. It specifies CASSLAGTSGTDNEQFF. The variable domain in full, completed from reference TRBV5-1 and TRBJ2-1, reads KAGVTQTPRYLIKTRGQQVTLSCSPISGHRSVSWYQQTPGQGLQFLFEYFSETQRNKGNFPGRFSGRQFSNSRSEMNVSTLELGDSALYLCASSLAGTSGTDNEQFFGPGTRLTVL.

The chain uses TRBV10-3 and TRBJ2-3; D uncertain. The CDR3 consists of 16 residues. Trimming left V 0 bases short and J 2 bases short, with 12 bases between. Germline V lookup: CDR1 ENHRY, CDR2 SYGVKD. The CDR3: CAISESISGPTDTQYF. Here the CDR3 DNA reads TGTGCCATCAGTGAGTCGATCTCGGGTCCCACAGATACGCAGTATTTT.

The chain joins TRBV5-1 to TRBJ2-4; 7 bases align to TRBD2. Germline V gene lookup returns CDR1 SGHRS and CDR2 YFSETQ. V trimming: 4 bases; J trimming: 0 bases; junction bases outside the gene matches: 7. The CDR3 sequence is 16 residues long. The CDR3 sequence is CASSPTSAIAKNIQYF. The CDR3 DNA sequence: TGCGCCAGCAGCCCTACTAGCGCAATAGCCAAAAACATTCAGTACTTC.

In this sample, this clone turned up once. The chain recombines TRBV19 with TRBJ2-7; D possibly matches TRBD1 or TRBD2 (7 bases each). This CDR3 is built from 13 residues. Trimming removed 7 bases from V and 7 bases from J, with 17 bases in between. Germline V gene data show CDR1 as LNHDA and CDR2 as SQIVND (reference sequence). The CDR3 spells CASTPGGESEQYF. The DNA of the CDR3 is TGTGCCAGTACCCCAGGGGGGGAGTCGGAGCAGTACTTC.

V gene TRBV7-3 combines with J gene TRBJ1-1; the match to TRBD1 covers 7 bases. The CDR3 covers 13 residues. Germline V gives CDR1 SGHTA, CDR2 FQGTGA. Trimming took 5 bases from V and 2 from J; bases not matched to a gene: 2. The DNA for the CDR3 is TGTGCCAGCAGCCGAGGGGGCAACACTGAAGCTTTCTTT. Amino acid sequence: CASSRGGNTEAFF.

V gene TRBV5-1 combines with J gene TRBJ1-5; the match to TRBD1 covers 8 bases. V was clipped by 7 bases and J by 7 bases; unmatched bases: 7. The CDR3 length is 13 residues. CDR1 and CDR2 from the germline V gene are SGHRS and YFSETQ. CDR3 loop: CASSGGQGQPQHF. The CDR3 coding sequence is TGCGCCAGCTCAGGGGGCCAGGGGCAGCCCCAGCATTTT.

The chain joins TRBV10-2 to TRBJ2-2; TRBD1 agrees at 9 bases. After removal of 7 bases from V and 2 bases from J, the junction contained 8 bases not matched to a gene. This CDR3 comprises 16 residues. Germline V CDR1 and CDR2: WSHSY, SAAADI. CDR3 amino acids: CASTETGQGNTGELFF. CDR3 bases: TGCGCCAGCACCGAGACGGGACAGGGAAACACCGGGGAGCTGTTTTTT.

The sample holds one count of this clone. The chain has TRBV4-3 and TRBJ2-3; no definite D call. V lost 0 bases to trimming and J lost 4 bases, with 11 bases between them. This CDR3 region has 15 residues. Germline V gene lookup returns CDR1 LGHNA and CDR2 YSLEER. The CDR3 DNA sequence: TGCGCCAGCAGCCAAGATTTGCTGGTGCCAGATACGCAGTATTTT. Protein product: CASSQDLLVPDTQYF.

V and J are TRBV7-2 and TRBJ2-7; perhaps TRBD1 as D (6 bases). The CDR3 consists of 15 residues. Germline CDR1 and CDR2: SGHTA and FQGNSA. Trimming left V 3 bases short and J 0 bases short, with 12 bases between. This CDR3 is CASSFGGSLSYEQYF. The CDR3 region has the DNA TGTGCCAGCAGCTTTGGGGGCTCTCTCTCCTACGAGCAGTACTTC.

The CDR3 nucleotides read TGTGCCTGGAGTGTATCGAGGGTACGGGGATTTTCACCCCTCCACTTT. Its translation is CAWSVSRVRGFSPLHF. V gene TRBV30 combines with J gene TRBJ1-6; D is unclear. Trimming removed 0 bases from V and 9 bases from J, with 18 bases in between. Germline V gene data show CDR1 as GTSNPN and CDR2 as SVGIG (reference sequence). The CDR3 is 16 amino acids.